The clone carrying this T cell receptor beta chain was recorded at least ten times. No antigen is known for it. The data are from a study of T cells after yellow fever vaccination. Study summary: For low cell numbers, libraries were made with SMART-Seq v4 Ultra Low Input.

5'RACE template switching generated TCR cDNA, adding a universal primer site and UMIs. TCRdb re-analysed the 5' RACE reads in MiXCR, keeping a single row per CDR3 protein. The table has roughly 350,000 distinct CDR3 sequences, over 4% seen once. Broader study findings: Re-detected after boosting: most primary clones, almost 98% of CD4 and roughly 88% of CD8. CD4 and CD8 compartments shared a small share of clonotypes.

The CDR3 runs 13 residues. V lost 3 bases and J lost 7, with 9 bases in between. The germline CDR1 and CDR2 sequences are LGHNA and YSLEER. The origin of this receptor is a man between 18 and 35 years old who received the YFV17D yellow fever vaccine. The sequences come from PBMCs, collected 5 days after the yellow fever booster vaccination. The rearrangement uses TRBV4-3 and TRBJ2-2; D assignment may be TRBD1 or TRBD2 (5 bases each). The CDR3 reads CASSQDGGGELFF. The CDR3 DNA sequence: TGCGCCAGCAGCCAGGATGGGGGCGGGGAGCTGTTTTTT.